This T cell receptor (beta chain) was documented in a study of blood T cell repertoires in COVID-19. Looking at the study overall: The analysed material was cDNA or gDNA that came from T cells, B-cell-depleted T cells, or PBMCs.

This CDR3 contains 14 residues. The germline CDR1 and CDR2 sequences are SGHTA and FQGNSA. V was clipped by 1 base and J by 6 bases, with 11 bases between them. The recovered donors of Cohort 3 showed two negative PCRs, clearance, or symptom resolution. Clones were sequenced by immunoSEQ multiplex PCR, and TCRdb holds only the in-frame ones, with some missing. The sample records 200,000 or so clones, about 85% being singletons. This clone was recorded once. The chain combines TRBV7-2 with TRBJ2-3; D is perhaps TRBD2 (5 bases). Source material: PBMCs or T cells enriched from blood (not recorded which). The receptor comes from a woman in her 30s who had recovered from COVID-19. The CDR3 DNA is TGTGCCAGCAGCTTAGAACTAGGCGCGGATACGCAGTATTTT. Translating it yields CASSLELGADTQYF.